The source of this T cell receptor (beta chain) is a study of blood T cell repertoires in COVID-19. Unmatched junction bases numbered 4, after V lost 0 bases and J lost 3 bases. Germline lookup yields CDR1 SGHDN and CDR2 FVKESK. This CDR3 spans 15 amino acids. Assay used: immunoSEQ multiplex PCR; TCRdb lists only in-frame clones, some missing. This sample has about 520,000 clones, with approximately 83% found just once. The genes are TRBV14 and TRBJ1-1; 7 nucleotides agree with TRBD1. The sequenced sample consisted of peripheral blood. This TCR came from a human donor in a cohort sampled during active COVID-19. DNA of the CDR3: TGTGCCAGCAGCCAAGAGGCAGGGGGGTACACTGAAGCTTTCTTT. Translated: CASSQEAGGYTEAFF. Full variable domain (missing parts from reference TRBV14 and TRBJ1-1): EAGVTQFPSHSVIEKGQTVTLRCDPISGHDNLYWYRRVMGKEIKFLLHFVKESKQDESGMPNNRFLAERTGGTYSTLKVQPAELEDSGVYFCASSQEAGGYTEAFFGQGTRLTVV.